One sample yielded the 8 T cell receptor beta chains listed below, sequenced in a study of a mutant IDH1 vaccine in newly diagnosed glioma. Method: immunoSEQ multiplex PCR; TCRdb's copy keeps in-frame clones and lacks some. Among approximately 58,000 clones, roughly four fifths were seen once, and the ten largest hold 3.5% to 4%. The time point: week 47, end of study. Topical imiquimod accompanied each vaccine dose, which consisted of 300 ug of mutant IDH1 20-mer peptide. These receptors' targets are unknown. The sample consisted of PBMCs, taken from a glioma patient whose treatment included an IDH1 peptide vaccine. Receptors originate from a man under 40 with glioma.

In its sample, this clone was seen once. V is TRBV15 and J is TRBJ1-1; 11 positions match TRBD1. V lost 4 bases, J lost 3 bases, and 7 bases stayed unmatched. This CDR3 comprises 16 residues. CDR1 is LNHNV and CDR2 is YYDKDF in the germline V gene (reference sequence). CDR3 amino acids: CATSTGQGAGDTEAFF. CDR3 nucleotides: TGTGCCACCAGCACCGGACAGGGGGCAGGGGACACTGAAGCTTTCTTT.

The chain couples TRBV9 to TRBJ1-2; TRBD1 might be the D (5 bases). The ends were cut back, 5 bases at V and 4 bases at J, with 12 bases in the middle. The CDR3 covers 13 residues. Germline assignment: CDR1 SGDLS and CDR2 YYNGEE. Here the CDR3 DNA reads TGTGCCAGCAGTGAGCGGGGCGGCTATGGCTACACCTTC. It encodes CASSERGGYGYTF.

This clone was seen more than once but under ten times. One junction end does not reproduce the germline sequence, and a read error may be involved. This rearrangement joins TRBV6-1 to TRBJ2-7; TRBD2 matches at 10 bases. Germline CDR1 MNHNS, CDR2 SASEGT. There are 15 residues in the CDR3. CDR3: CASSSGGSGGSQIVF. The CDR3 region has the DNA TGTGCCAGCAGCAGCGGCGGTAGCGGGGGGTCTCAAATCGTCTTC.

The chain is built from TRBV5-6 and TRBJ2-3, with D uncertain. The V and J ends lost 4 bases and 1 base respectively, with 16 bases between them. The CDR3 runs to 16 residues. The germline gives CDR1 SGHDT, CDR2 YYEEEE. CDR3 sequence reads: CASSPPAQKGTDTQYF. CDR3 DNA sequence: TGTGCCAGCAGCCCACCCGCACAGAAAGGCACAGATACGCAGTATTTT.

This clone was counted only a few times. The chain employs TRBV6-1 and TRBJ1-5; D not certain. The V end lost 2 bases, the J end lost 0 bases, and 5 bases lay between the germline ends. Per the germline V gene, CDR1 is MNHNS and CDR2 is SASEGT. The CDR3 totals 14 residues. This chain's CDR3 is CASSESLSNQPQHF. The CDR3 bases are TGTGCCAGCAGTGAAAGCCTTAGCAATCAGCCCCAGCATTTT.

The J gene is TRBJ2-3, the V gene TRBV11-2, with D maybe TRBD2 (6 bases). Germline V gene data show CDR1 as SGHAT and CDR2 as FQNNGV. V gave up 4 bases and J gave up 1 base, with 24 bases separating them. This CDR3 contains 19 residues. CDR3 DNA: TGTGCCAGCAGCTGGGTCTCGTTTCTCGGGCGGGGAGGCACAGATACGCAGTATTTT. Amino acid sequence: CASSWVSFLGRGGTDTQYF.

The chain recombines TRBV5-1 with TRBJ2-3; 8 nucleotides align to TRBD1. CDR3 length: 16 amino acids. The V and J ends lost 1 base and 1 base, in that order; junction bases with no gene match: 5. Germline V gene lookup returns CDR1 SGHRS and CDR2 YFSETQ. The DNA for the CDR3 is TGCGCCAGCAGCTTGCTTAGGACAGGGCGCACAGATACGCAGTATTTT. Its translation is CASSLLRTGRTDTQYF. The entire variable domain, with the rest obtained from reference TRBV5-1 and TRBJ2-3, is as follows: KAGVTQTPRYLIKTRGQQVTLSCSPISGHRSVSWYQQTPGQGLQFLFEYFSETQRNKGNFPGRFSGRQFSNSRSEMNVSTLELGDSALYLCASSLLRTGRTDTQYFGPGTRLTVL.

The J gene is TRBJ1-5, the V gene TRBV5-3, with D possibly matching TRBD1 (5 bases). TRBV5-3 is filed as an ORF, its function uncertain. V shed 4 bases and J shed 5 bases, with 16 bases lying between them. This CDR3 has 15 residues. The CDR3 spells CARSPGHIGDQPQHF. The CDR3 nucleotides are TGTGCCAGAAGCCCCGGACACATAGGTGATCAGCCCCAGCATTTT.